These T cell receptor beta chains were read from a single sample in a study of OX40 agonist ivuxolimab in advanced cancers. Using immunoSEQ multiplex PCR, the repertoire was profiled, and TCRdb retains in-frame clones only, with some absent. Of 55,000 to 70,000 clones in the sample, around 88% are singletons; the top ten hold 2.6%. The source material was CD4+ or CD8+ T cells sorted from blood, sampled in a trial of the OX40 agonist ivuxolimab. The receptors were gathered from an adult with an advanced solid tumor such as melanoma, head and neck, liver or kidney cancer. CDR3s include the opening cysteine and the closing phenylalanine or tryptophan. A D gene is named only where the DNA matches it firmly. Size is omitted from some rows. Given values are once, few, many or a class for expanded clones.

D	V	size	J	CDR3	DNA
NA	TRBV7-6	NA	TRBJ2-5	CASSWLPGARPETQYF	TGTGCCAGCAGCTGGTTACCGGGGGCGCGTCCGGAGACCCAGTACTTC
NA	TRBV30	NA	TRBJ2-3	CAWERDITDTQYF	TGTGCCTGGGAGCGGGACATCACAGATACGCAGTATTTT
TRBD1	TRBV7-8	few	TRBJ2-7	CASSVDRASYEQYF	TGTGCCAGCAGCGTGGACAGGGCCTCCTACGAGCAGTACTTC
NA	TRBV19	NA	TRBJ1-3	CASSTQDSAGNTIYF	TGTGCCAGTAGTACACAAGACAGCGCTGGAAACACCATATATTTT
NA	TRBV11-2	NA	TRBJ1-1	CASSTQAGGTEAFF	TGTGCCAGCAGCACCCAAGCTGGGGGCACTGAAGCTTTCTTT
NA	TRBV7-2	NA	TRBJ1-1	CASSGSTATEAFF	TGTGCCAGCTCAGGATCCACGGCCACTGAAGCTTTCTTT
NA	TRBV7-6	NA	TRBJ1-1	CASSLRGWTEAFF	TGTGCCAGCAGCTTGAGGGGGTGGACTGAAGCTTTCTTT
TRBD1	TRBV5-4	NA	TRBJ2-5	CASSFEGQGGETQYF	TGTGCCAGCAGCTTTGAGGGACAGGGAGGAGAGACCCAGTACTTC
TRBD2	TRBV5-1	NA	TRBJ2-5	CASSLRGGGQETQYF	TGCGCCAGCAGCTTGCGTGGGGGGGGGCAAGAGACCCAGTACTTC
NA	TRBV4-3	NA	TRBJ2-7	CASSQDLTNVLGTYEQYF	TGCGCCAGCAGCCAAGATTTAACAAACGTCCTGGGAACCTACGAGCAGTACTTC
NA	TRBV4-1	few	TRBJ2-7	CASPGSYEQYF	TGCGCCAGCCCTGGTAGCTACGAGCAGTACTTC
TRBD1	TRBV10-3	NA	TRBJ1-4	CAISGQGDEKLFF	TGTGCCATCAGCGGACAGGGGGATGAAAAACTGTTTTTT
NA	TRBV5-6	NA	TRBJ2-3	CASTRLGTDTQYF	TGTGCCAGCACCAGGCTAGGCACAGATACGCAGTATTTT
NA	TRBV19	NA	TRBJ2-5	CASSLGHQETQYF	TGTGCCAGTAGTTTGGGTCACCAAGAGACCCAGTACTTC
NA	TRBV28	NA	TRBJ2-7	CASKLTDSSYEQYF	TGTGCCAGTAAGCTTACGGACAGCTCCTACGAGCAGTACTTC
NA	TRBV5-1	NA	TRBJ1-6	CASSAGPTNSPLHF	TGCGCCAGCAGCGCCGGACCGACGAACTCACCCCTCCACTTT
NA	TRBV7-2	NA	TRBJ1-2	CASSFTVGGYTF	TGTGCCAGCAGCTTCACTGTGGGTGGCTACACCTTC
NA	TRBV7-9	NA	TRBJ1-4	CASSPVYAEKLFF	TGTGCCAGCAGCCCCGTGTACGCCGAAAAACTGTTTTTT
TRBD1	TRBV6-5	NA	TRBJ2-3	CASSRQGAHPDTQYF	TGTGCCAGCAGTCGACAGGGGGCGCACCCAGATACGCAGTATTTT
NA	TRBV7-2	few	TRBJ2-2	CASSLSRSGTGELFF	TGTGCCAGCAGCTTAAGCCGGTCAGGCACCGGGGAGCTGTTTTTT
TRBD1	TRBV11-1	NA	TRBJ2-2	CASSPPGQGASGELFF	TGTGCCAGCAGCCCCCCGGGACAGGGGGCGTCCGGGGAGCTGTTTTTT
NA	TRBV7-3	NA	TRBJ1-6	CASSSGTQGSPLHF	TGTGCCAGCAGCTCCGGGACCCAGGGTTCACCCCTCCACTTT
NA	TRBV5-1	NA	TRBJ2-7	CATQQAPKYEQYF	TGCGCCACCCAACAGGCTCCCAAATACGAGCAGTACTTC
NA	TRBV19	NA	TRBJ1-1	CATNRNTEAFF	TGTGCCACCAACCGGAACACTGAAGCTTTCTTT